This TCR beta chain comes out of a study of beta chain features in type 1 diabetes. Findings of the study overall: Type 1 diabetes patients had fewer VDJ junction insertions and more deletions. The influence of HLA type on TCRB rearrangement stayed undetermined.

A remark on this clone: What it binds is not known.

Unmatched junction bases numbered 7, after V lost 5 bases and J lost 2 bases. The CDR3 has 15 residues. Germline CDR1 is SGHNT and CDR2 is YYREEE (reference sequence). Reverse transcribing all isolated RNA meant expressed TCRB transcripts were sequenced. Some clones are missing from TCRdb's copy, which holds only in-frame ones; the method was immunoSEQ multiplex PCR. This table holds about 230,000 clones, over 7.5% found once. This sequence joins TRBV5-4 and TRBJ2-3; 8 nucleotides agree with TRBD2. Specimen: naive CD4+ T cells from blood. The receptor comes from a woman between 18 and 30 years old in good health. Here the CDR3 DNA reads TGTGCCAGCAGATTTAGCGGGACCGACACAGATACGCAGTATTTT. This translates into CASRFSGTDTDTQYF.